These 19 T cell receptor beta chains were all obtained from the same sample, sequenced in a study of vaccination effects on CD4 cells after COVID-19. These receptors' targets are unknown. Assay used: immunoSEQ multiplex PCR; TCRdb lists only in-frame clones, some missing. The sample lists about 55,000 clones, more than 60% occurring once. Before any sequencing was done, the ViraFEST assay used viral peptide pools to expand antigen-specific CD4+ T cells. After more than 8 days in culture, the CD4+ T cells were isolated. No vaccinee had earlier SARS-CoV-2 infection, and nucleocapsid antibodies were negative. Sequenced here: CD4+ T cells from PBMCs cultured with SARS-CoV-2 spike peptides, sampled before COVID-19 vaccination. These receptor sequences come from a human donor who received a COVID-19 vaccine.

V gene TRBV7-2 combines with J gene TRBJ1-2, with D maybe TRBD1 (6 bases). V was trimmed by 1 base and J by 3 bases, leaving 9 bases between them. This CDR3 has 14 amino acids. Germline CDR1 reads SGHTA; CDR2 reads FQGNSA. The CDR3 protein is CASSLETGHYGYTF. The CDR3, as DNA: TGTGCCAGCAGCTTAGAAACAGGGCACTATGGCTACACCTTC.

The chain employs TRBV4-2 and TRBJ2-1; 10 nucleotides line up with TRBD2. Per the germline V gene, CDR1 is LGHNA and CDR2 is YNFKEQ. The CDR3 contains 18 residues. V was clipped by 1 base and J by 5 bases; unmatched bases: 11. DNA for the CDR3: TGTGCCAGCAGCCAAGCCGAGGGTTCTAGCGGGAGAGACAATGAGCAGTTCTTC. It encodes CASSQAEGSSGRDNEQFF.

This clone has just a few counts. V and J are TRBV11-2 and TRBJ2-2; D possibly corresponds to TRBD1 (5 bases). The CDR3 runs 15 residues. Germline CDR1 SGHAT, CDR2 FQNNGV. V shed 2 bases and J shed 5 bases, with 12 bases lying between them. CDR3 sequence: CASSLIGRVTGELFF. CDR3 in DNA: TGTGCCAGCAGCTTAATCGGCAGGGTAACCGGGGAGCTGTTTTTT.

The chain combines TRBV2 with TRBJ2-1; TRBD2 agrees at 10 bases. J was trimmed by 5 bases and V by 5 bases; bases with no gene match: 6. Germline values: CDR1 SNHLY, CDR2 FYNNEI. The length of the CDR3 is 15 residues. This chain's CDR3 is CASSRRLAGNNEQFF. The CDR3 DNA follows: TGTGCCAGCAGTCGTCGACTAGCGGGTAACAATGAGCAGTTCTTC.

This clone was seen a handful of times. This rearrangement joins TRBV7-9 to TRBJ1-2, with D unresolved. The germline gives CDR1 SEHNR, CDR2 FQNEAQ (reference sequence). V shed 0 bases and J shed 4 bases, with 12 bases lying between them. The CDR3 is made up of 15 amino acids. In DNA, the CDR3 is TGTGCCAGCAGCTTAGCGATTGGAATGGGCTATGGCTACACCTTC. This translates into CASSLAIGMGYGYTF.

The gene calls are TRBV5-1 and TRBJ2-2, with 8 bases aligning to TRBD2. The V segment lost 3 bases and the J segment 2 bases; nucleotides outside the gene matches: 6. The length of the CDR3 is 16 residues. CDR1 SGHRS and CDR2 YFSETQ come from the germline V gene. CDR3 amino acids: CASSSLAGRNTGELFF. In DNA, the CDR3 is TGCGCCAGCAGCTCGTTAGCGGGGCGTAACACCGGGGAGCTGTTTTTT. Together with reference TRBV5-1 and TRBJ2-2, the CDR3 gives the full variable domain: KAGVTQTPRYLIKTRGQQVTLSCSPISGHRSVSWYQQTPGQGLQFLFEYFSETQRNKGNFPGRFSGRQFSNSRSEMNVSTLELGDSALYLCASSSLAGRNTGELFFGEGSRLTVL.

The chain couples TRBV11-2 to TRBJ2-1; 7 nucleotides agree with TRBD2. The CDR3 runs to 19 residues. Germline-derived CDR1 and CDR2 are SGHAT and FQNNGV. Trimming at V came to 1 base and at J to 4 bases, leaving 16 bases not matched to a gene. The CDR3 reads CASSLGARDYFTQYNEQFF. The CDR3 bases are TGTGCCAGCAGCTTAGGGGCCCGGGACTACTTTACCCAGTACAATGAGCAGTTCTTC. Together with reference TRBV11-2 and TRBJ2-1, the CDR3 gives the full variable domain: EAGVAQSPRYKIIEKRQSVAFWCNPISGHATLYWYQQILGQGPKLLIQFQNNGVVDDSQLPKDRFSAERLKGVDSTLKIQPAKLEDSAVYLCASSLGARDYFTQYNEQFFGPGTRLTVL.

The V gene is TRBV5-1, the J gene TRBJ2-2; 8 bases line up with TRBD2. Unmatched junction bases numbered 4, after V lost 0 bases and J lost 6 bases. This CDR3 has 15 residues. Looked up from germline, CDR1 is SGHRS and CDR2 is YFSETQ. The CDR3 protein is CASSLATGGPGELFF. The CDR3 DNA sequence: TGCGCCAGCAGCTTGGCAACGGGGGGGCCCGGGGAGCTGTTTTTT.

A single count supports this clone. This chain links TRBV6-2 or TRBV6-3 with TRBJ1-6; D call uncertain. V was clipped by 1 base and J by 10 bases, with 5 bases between them. This CDR3 region has 12 residues. Per germline, CDR1 MNHEY and CDR2 SVGEGT. The CDR3 protein is CASSYYRSPLHF. The CDR3 DNA sequence: TGTGCCAGCAGTTACTATCGGTCACCCCTCCACTTT.

This clone appeared once. The chain joins TRBV11-2 to TRBJ2-7, with a possible D match to TRBD2 (7 bases). CDR3 length equals 15 residues. CDR1 is SGHAT and CDR2 is FQNNGV in the germline V gene. The V gene lost 5 bases and the J gene lost 6 bases, with 20 bases spanning the gap. CDR3: CASSPTGGLRSEQYF. The CDR3 DNA is TGTGCCAGCAGCCCCACCGGGGGGCTAAGATCCGAGCAGTACTTC.

The genes are TRBV5-1 and TRBJ2-3; 12 bases are a match to TRBD2. There are 18 residues in the CDR3. After removal of 4 bases from V and 2 bases from J, the junction contained 11 bases not matched to a gene. The germline CDR1 and CDR2 sequences are SGHRS and YFSETQ. The CDR3 DNA reads TGCGCCAGCAGCCCGCGGAATCTAGCGGGGGGGAACACAGATACGCAGTATTTT. Translation gives CASSPRNLAGGNTDTQYF.

The chain links TRBV4-2 to TRBJ1-2, with 8 bases lining up with TRBD1. Per the germline V gene, CDR1 is LGHNA and CDR2 is YNFKEQ. The CDR3 runs to 14 residues. V was pared by 4 bases and J by 3 bases, with 4 bases of the junction left unmatched. CDR3: CASSPGTGDYGYTF. As DNA, the CDR3 is TGTGCCAGCAGCCCCGGGACAGGCGACTATGGCTACACCTTC.

This clone was seen more than once but under ten times. The rearrangement links TRBV27 to TRBJ1-6; a possible D gene is TRBD1 (5 bases). Germline lookup yields CDR1 MNHEY and CDR2 SMNVEV (reference sequence). This CDR3 contains 13 residues. V was trimmed by 6 bases and J by 6 bases, leaving 9 bases between them. CDR3 DNA: TGTGCCAGCAGAGGGACTGGTAATTCACCCCTCCACTTT. Encoded protein: CASRGTGNSPLHF.

The V call is TRBV5-1, the J call TRBJ2-2, with D tentatively TRBD1 or TRBD2 (7 bases each). V gave up 5 bases and J gave up 4 bases, with 24 bases separating them. CDR1 and CDR2 from the germline V gene are SGHRS and YFSETQ. The CDR3 loop spans 18 amino acids. DNA of the CDR3: TGCGCCAGCAGACACCTCCAGGGGGGGTTAAGAGGCACCGGGGAGCTGTTTTTT. Translation gives CASRHLQGGLRGTGELFF.

The genes are TRBV6-5 and TRBJ2-7; 7 nucleotides align to TRBD2. V was clipped by 0 bases and J by 1 base; unmatched bases: 3. There are 15 residues in the CDR3. The germline V gene has CDR1 MNHEY and CDR2 SVGAGI. The CDR3 region is CASSYSGAGSYEQYF. The CDR3 DNA sequence: TGTGCCAGCAGTTACTCGGGAGCGGGGTCCTACGAGCAGTACTTC.

The V call is TRBV3-1 (or the pseudogene TRBV3-2), the J call TRBJ2-3, with 8 bases that match TRBD2. V lost 5 bases, J lost 4 bases, and 8 bases stayed unmatched. This CDR3 has 15 amino acids. Germline CDR1 and CDR2: LGHDT and YNNKEL (reference sequence). The CDR3 DNA reads TGTGCCAGCAGCTTCGGGACTAGGGGGGCAGATACGCAGTATTTT. Translation: CASSFGTRGADTQYF.

The V gene is TRBV4-1, the J gene TRBJ2-3, with 9 bases that match TRBD2. This CDR3 is built from 19 residues. Germline V CDR1 and CDR2: MGHRA, YSYEKL. V trimming: 2 bases; J trimming: 3 bases; junction bases outside the gene matches: 15. DNA of the CDR3: TGCGCCAGCAGCCAAACTCCTAGCGGGACGGATCCCCGAACAGATACGCAGTATTTT. Its translation: CASSQTPSGTDPRTDTQYF.

In its sample, this clone was seen a few times. V usage is TRBV5-1 and J usage is TRBJ1-2; D is unresolved. The CDR3 is 12 residues long. The V end was cut by 4 bases, the J end by 8 bases, with 12 bases between. From germline, CDR1 is SGHRS and CDR2 YFSETQ. The CDR3 reads CASSDGPGGYTF. In DNA form, the CDR3 reads TGCGCCAGCAGCGATGGCCCGGGGGGCTACACCTTC. Full variable domain (missing parts from reference TRBV5-1 and TRBJ1-2): KAGVTQTPRYLIKTRGQQVTLSCSPISGHRSVSWYQQTPGQGLQFLFEYFSETQRNKGNFPGRFSGRQFSNSRSEMNVSTLELGDSALYLCASSDGPGGYTFGSGTRLTVV.

This clone occurred a few times. V usage is TRBV9 and J usage is TRBJ2-3; the D is unclear. The CDR3 is 15 amino acids. Germline values: CDR1 SGDLS, CDR2 YYNGEE. The ends were cut back, 0 bases at V and 4 bases at J, with 12 bases in the middle. The CDR3 reads CASSVGNPGADTQYF. The CDR3 DNA reads TGTGCCAGCAGCGTAGGAAATCCTGGAGCAGATACGCAGTATTTT.